The 13 T cell receptor beta chains below all came from one sample that was sequenced in a study of blood T cell repertoires in COVID-19. TCRdb's copy holds only in-frame clones and misses some; the assay was immunoSEQ multiplex PCR. The table records roughly 140,000 clones, 70% to 90% of them present only once. What was sequenced was PBMCs or T cells enriched from blood (not recorded which). These receptor sequences come from a woman between 40 and 55 years old who had recovered from COVID-19.

The chain couples TRBV27 to TRBJ2-7; D gene unclear. The germline V gene encodes CDR1 MNHEY and CDR2 SMNVEV (reference sequence). The V end was cut by 9 bases, the J end by 1 base, with 13 bases between. CDR3 length equals 13 residues. CDR3 sequence (DNA): TGTGCCAGATTGACGGAGAGGTCCTACGAGCAGTACTTC. This translates into CARLTERSYEQYF.

This chain links TRBV27 with TRBJ2-6; D gene ambiguous. The germline V gene encodes CDR1 MNHEY and CDR2 SMNVEV (reference sequence). The length of the CDR3 is 14 residues. Trimming removed 7 bases from V and 0 bases from J, with 7 bases in between. CDR3 nucleotide sequence: TGTGCCAGCACCCTGTCCTCTGGGGCCAACGTCCTGACTTTC. Amino acid sequence: CASTLSSGANVLTF.

The rearrangement joins TRBV6-5 to TRBJ2-1; D might be TRBD2 (6 bases). The V gene lost 7 bases and the J gene lost 5 bases, with 12 bases spanning the gap. From germline, CDR1 is MNHEY and CDR2 SVGAGI. This CDR3 contains 13 residues. For the CDR3, the DNA is TGTGCCAGCAAGGAGCCGGGGGACAATGAGCAGTTCTTC. Amino acid sequence: CASKEPGDNEQFF.

The genes are TRBV9 and TRBJ2-3; D remains unclear. V shed 3 bases and J shed 2 bases, with 10 bases lying between them. The CDR3 has 14 amino acids. Germline V gene sequence: CDR1 SGDLS, CDR2 YYNGEE. The CDR3 DNA reads TGTGCCAGCAGCGCCGGAGCCGACACAGATACGCAGTATTTT. This codes for CASSAGADTDTQYF.

The genes are TRBV9 and TRBJ2-3; no clear D. V gave up 0 bases and J gave up 4 bases, with 15 bases separating them. The CDR3 spans 16 residues. Germline loops: CDR1 SGDLS, CDR2 YYNGEE. CDR3 in DNA: TGTGCCAGCAGCGTAGGTGCCCCGGGTATAGCAGATACGCAGTATTTT. It encodes CASSVGAPGIADTQYF.

This chain links TRBV24-1 with TRBJ2-2, with D possibly being TRBD1 (6 bases). The V end was cut by 2 bases, the J end by 7 bases, with 16 bases between. Germline CDR1 reads KGHDR; CDR2 reads SFDVKD. The CDR3 runs to 16 residues. CDR3 in DNA: TGTGCCACCAGTGATTCCCGCAGGGGAGAGAACGGGGAGCTGTTTTTT. Translated, it gives CATSDSRRGENGELFF.

The CDR3 here is CATQGQPNQPQHF. CDR3 nucleotide sequence: TGTGCCACCCAGGGGCAGCCTAATCAGCCCCAGCATTTT. This chain links TRBV15 with TRBJ1-5; tentatively, D is TRBD1 (6 bases). The CDR3 totals 13 residues. Germline values: CDR1 LNHNV, CDR2 YYDKDF (reference sequence). V lost 8 bases to trimming and J lost 4 bases, with 12 bases between them.

This chain uses TRBV5-1 with TRBJ1-1; D is unresolved. Trimming cost V 2 bases and J 1 base, with 9 bases left between them. CDR1 SGHRS and CDR2 YFSETQ come from the germline V gene. The CDR3 runs 14 residues. CDR3 amino acids: CASSLSNQNTEAFF. CDR3 in DNA: TGCGCCAGCAGCTTATCAAATCAGAACACTGAAGCTTTCTTT.

This sequence joins TRBV7-2 and TRBJ2-7; TRBD1 agrees at 9 bases. The junction had 2 bases not matched to a gene; V was cut back by 3 bases and J by 5 bases. Germline CDR1 reads SGHTA; CDR2 reads FQGNSA. There are 13 residues in the CDR3. The CDR3 DNA sequence: TGTGCCAGCAGCTTCGGGACAGGGAACGAGCAGTACTTC. Translated: CASSFGTGNEQYF. Looking up the rest from reference TRBV7-2 and TRBJ2-7 gives the full variable domain: GAGVSQSPSNKVTEKGKDVELRCDPISGHTALYWYRQSLGQGLEFLIYFQGNSAPDKSGLPSDRFSAERTGGSVSTLTIQRTQQEDSAVYLCASSFGTGNEQYFGPGTRLTVT.

The chain recombines TRBV2 with TRBJ1-2; 11 bases line up with TRBD1. Germline-derived CDR1 and CDR2 are SNHLY and FYNNEI. V lost 8 bases to trimming and J lost 9 bases; unmatched junction nucleotides: 5. The CDR3 has 12 residues. CDR3 residues: CASPGTGGSYTF. In DNA form, the CDR3 reads TGTGCCAGCCCAGGGACAGGGGGTAGCTACACCTTC.

V is TRBV4-2 and J is TRBJ2-6; D gene unclear. The ends were cut back, 1 base at V and 0 bases at J, with 7 bases in the middle. The CDR3 consists of 16 residues. Germline CDR1 is LGHNA and CDR2 is YNFKEQ. CDR3 loop: CASSQGVSSGANVLTF. In DNA form, the CDR3 reads TGTGCCAGCAGCCAAGGTGTTAGCTCTGGGGCCAACGTCCTGACTTTC.

Of note for this clone: Other nucleotide sequences from this sample produce the same CDR3. The genes are TRBV10-3 and TRBJ1-5; 7 positions match TRBD1. Trimming at V came to 6 bases and at J to 3 bases, leaving 2 bases not matched to a gene. CDR3 length: 13 amino acids. CDR1 is ENHRY and CDR2 is SYGVKD in the germline V gene. CDR3 nucleotide sequence: TGTGCCATCAGCGGACAGGACAATCAGCCCCAGCATTTT. As protein: CAISGQDNQPQHF.

In this sample, this clone turned up once. The chain uses TRBV29-1 and TRBJ1-3; 7 bases line up with TRBD1. CDR3 length: 13 amino acids. From germline, CDR1 is SQVTM and CDR2 ANQGSEA. V lost 4 bases to trimming and J lost 2 bases; unmatched junction nucleotides: 2. CDR3 protein: CSVVGGTGNTIYF. CDR3 DNA sequence: TGCAGCGTTGTAGGGGGCACTGGAAACACCATATATTTT.